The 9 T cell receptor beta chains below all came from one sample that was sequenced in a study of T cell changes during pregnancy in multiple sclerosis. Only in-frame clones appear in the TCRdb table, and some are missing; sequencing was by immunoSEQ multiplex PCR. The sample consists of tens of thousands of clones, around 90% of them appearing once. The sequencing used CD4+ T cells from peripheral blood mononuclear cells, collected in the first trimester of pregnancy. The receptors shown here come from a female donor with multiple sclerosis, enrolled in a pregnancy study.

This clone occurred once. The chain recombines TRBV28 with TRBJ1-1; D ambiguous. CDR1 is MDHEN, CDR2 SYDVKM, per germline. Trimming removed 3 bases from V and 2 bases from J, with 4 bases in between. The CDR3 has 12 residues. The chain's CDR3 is CASSFRNTEAFF. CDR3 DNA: TGTGCCAGCAGTTTTAGAAACACTGAAGCTTTCTTT.

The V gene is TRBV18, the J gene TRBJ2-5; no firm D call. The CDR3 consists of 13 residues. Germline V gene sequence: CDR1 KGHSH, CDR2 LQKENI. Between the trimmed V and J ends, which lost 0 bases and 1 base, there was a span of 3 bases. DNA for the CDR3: TGTGCCAGCTCACCACCCAGCCAAGAGACCCAGTACTTC. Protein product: CASSPPSQETQYF.

The CDR3 sequence is CASSWSGDSSYNEQFF. The CDR3 nucleotides are TGCGCCAGCAGCTGGAGCGGGGATAGCTCCTACAATGAGCAGTTCTTC. The chain carries TRBV5-1 and TRBJ2-1; 7 nucleotides match TRBD2. Trimming cost V 3 bases and J 0 bases; bases outside gene matches: 6. CDR1 and CDR2 from the germline V gene are SGHRS and YFSETQ. CDR3 length equals 16 residues.

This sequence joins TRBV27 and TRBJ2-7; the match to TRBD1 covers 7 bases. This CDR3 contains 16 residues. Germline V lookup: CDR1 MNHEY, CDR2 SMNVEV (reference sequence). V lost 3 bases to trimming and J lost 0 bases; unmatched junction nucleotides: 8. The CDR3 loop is CASSFSGQLFSYEQYF. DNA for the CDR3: TGTGCCAGCAGTTTTTCGGGACAGCTCTTCTCCTACGAGCAGTACTTC.

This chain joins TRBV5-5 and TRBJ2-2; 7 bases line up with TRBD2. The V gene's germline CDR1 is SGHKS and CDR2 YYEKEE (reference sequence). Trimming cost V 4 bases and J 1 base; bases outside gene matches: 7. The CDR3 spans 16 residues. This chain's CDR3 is CASSASGRQNTGELFF. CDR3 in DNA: TGTGCCAGCAGCGCCTCCGGGAGGCAGAACACCGGGGAGCTGTTTTTT.

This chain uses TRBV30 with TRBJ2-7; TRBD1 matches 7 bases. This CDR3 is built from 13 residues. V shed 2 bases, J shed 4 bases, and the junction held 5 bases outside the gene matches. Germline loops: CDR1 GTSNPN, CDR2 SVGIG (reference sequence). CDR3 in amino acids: CAWSPGQVYEQYF. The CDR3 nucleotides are TGTGCCTGGAGTCCCGGACAGGTATACGAGCAGTACTTC.

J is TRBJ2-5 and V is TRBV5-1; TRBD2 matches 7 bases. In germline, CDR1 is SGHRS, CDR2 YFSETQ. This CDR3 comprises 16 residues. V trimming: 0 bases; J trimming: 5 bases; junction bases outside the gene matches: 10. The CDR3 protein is CASSLGLAASGETQYF. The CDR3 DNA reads TGCGCCAGCAGCTTGGGCCTAGCGGCCTCTGGGGAGACCCAGTACTTC.

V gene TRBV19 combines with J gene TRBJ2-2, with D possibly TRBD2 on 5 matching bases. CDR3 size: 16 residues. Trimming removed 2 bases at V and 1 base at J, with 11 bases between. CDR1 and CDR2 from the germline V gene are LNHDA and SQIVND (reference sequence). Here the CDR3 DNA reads TGTGCCAGTAGTATATATCTCCGGGAGAACACCGGGGAGCTGTTTTTT. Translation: CASSIYLRENTGELFF.

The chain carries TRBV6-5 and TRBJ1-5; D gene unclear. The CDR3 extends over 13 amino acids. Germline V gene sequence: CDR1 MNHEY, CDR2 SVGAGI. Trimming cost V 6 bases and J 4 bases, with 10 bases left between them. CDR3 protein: CASSRDGNQPQHF. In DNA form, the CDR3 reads TGTGCCAGCAGCAGAGACGGGAATCAGCCCCAGCATTTT.